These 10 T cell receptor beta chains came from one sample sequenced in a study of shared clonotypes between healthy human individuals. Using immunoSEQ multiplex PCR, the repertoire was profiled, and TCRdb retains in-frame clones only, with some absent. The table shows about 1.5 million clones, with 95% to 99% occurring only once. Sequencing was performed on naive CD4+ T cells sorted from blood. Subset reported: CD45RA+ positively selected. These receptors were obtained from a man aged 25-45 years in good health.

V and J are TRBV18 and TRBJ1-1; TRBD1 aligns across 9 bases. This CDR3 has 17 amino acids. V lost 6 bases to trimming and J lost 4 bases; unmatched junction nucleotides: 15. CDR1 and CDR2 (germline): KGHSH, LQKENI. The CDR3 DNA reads TGTGCCAGCTCTCACAGGGGGCGCGGGGTCGGAACCACTGAAGCTTTCTTT. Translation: CASSHRGRGVGTTEAFF. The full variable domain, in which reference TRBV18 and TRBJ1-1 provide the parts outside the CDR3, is NAGVMQNPRHLVRRRGQEARLRCSPMKGHSHVYWYRQLPEEGLKFMVYLQKENIIDESGMPKERFSAEFPKEGPSILRIQQVVRGDSAAYFCASSHRGRGVGTTEAFFGQGTRLTVV.

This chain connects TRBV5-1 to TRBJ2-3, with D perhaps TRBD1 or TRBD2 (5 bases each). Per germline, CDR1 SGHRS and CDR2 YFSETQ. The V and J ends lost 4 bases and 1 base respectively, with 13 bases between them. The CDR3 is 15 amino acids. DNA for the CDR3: TGCGCCAGCAGCCCCGCCGGGACGGGCACAGATACGCAGTATTTT. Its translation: CASSPAGTGTDTQYF.

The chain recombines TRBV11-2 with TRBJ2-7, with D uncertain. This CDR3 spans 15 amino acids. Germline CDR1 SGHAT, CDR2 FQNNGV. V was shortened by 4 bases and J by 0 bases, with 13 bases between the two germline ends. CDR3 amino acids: CASSSGYVSSYEQYF. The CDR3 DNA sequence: TGTGCCAGCAGCTCCGGATATGTGAGCTCCTACGAGCAGTACTTC.

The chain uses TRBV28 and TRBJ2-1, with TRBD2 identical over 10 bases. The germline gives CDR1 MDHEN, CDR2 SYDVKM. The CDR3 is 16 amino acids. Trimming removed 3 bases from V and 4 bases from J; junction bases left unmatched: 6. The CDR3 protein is CASSFSGTSEYNEQFF. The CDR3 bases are TGTGCCAGCAGTTTCTCCGGGACTAGCGAGTACAATGAGCAGTTCTTC.

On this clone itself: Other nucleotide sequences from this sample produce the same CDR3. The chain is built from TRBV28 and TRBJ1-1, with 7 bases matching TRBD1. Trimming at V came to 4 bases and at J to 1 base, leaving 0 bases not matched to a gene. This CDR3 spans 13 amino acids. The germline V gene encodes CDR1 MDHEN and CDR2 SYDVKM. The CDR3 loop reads CASSWTGNTEAFF. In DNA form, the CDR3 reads TGTGCCAGCAGTTGGACAGGGAACACTGAAGCTTTCTTT.

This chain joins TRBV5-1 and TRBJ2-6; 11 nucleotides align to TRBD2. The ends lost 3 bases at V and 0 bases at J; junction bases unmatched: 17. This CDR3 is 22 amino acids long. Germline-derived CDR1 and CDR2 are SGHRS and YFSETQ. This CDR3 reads CASSSQTSGTYPPASGANVLTF. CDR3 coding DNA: TGCGCCAGCAGCTCCCAGACTAGCGGGACTTACCCCCCCGCCTCTGGGGCCAACGTCCTGACTTTC. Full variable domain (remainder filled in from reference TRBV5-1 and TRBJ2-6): KAGVTQTPRYLIKTRGQQVTLSCSPISGHRSVSWYQQTPGQGLQFLFEYFSETQRNKGNFPGRFSGRQFSNSRSEMNVSTLELGDSALYLCASSSQTSGTYPPASGANVLTFGAGSRLTVL.

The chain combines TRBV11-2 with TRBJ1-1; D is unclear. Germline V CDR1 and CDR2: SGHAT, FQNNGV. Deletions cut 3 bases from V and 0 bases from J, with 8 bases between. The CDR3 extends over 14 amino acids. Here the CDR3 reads CASSFLHMNTEAFF. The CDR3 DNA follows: TGTGCCAGCAGCTTTTTACATATGAACACTGAAGCTTTCTTT.

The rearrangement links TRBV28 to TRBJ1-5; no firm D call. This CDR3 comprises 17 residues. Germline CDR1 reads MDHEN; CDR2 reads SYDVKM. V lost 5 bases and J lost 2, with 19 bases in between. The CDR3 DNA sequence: TGTGCCAGCAGTCCCTCCGGGCTCCCCGGGGGCAATCAGCCCCAGCATTTT. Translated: CASSPSGLPGGNQPQHF.

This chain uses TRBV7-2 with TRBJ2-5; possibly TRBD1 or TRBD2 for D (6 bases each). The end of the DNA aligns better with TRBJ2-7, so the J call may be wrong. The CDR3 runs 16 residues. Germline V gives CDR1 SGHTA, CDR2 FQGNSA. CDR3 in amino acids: CASSLAGGTTSYEQYF. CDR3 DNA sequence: TGTGCCAGCAGCTTAGCCGGCGGGACAACCTCCTACGAGCAGTACTTC.

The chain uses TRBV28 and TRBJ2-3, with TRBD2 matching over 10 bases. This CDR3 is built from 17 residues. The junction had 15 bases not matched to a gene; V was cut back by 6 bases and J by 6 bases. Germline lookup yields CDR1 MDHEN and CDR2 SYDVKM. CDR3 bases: TGTGCCAGCAGGCAGGGTGGGAGCGGGAGGGCCAGCGATACGCAGTATTTT. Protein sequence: CASRQGGSGRASDTQYF.